The present T cell receptor (beta chain) was sequenced within a study of cytomegalovirus exposure and HLA in healthy donors (dated by TCRdb to about 2017). At the level of the whole study: An earlier analysis of roughly 610 of the donors reported 276 Gb of sequence data and 117 million unique TCR beta sequences obtained from 180 million or so T cells. The number of donors typed differed by locus, with 629-630 for A, B, C, DRB1 and DQB1, roughly 520 for DQA1, approximately 570 for DPA1, and 400 to 490 for DPB1. In the later analysis, no new phenotypic data were used to find candidate immune exposures; instead, reliance was placed on TCR beta sequences and their occurrence across donors. To decide whether each TCR beta V gene segment behaved as functional or pseudogenic, an earlier analysis of some 570 of the donors relied on high-throughput TCR beta sequencing. Four to six DR-DQ haplotypes were handled as single units for association and clustering, since linkage in the cohort was strong. A later genetic analysis took genome-wide SNP genotypes for about 55% of the roughly 700 donors and used that subset as a discovery cohort. The study combined high-throughput TCR immunosequencing, statistical association of individual TCRs with disease status, and machine learning to predict cytomegalovirus infection status. Across 398 genotyped donors of the cohort, an average of roughly 200,000 unique TCR beta nucleotide sequences per donor were sequenced, and around 19% of those sequences were non-productive. Of the 398 genotyped donors, 81% were placed in the genetic ancestry cluster associated with self-reported Caucasian donors. The study profiled the T cell repertoires of more than 500 subjects by immunosequencing and related them to cytomegalovirus serostatus. The study was designed to test whether signatures of past pathogen exposure could be identified by cataloging public T cell receptors. Alongside the repertoire data, information on donor age, sex, ethnicity and CMV serostatus was compiled. Class I and class II HLA loci were covered by the typing at four-digit resolution. An early release covering roughly 580 HLA-typed donors comprised about 300 gigabases of sequencing data and some 79 million unique TCR sequences. To study patterns of TCR occurrence, a later analysis re-analyzed previously published TCR beta repertoires from 666 donors and added high-resolution HLA genotyping. A separate validation cohort of approximately 120 different subjects was used in addition to the roughly 670-subject first cohort. Every repertoire in the discovery cohort had been generated on one and the same sequencing platform. The study at large found these results: The only immune exposure information available for the cohort was CMV serostatus. HLA typing was unavailable for some donors at each locus, so association tests used only the typed subset. Because counts were too low, around 18 rarely observed V segments, including chromosome 9 orphons, were left out of the earlier analysis of roughly 600 of the donors. Some IMGT-functional V segments, including TRBV6-2 and TRBV6-3, could not be distinguished by the 87-base-pair reads and were therefore excluded. According to a later analysis, parvovirus B19, influenza, CMV and Epstein-Barr virus appeared linked to several top co-occurrence clusters. A further reported finding was that TCR beta sequences accurately predicted the HLA-A and HLA-B alleles for most subjects in the first cohort. In a later analysis, 16,951 TCR beta sequences were associated with specific HLA alleles at a false discovery rate of 0.05. In the study, 150 to 200 TCR beta chains were listed as associated with cytomegalovirus. A later analysis found that HLA-associated TCR beta chains were more clonally expanded and had lower generation probabilities than equally common non-associated chains. The authors suggested that the approach could potentially be extended to other disease states and immunological phenotypes. Correlated functional status among segregating V segments might reflect linkage disequilibrium, but an unknown experimental factor could not be ruled out. While some public TCRs were present in many individuals, most TCR sequences turned up only very rarely across donors. An earlier analysis of approximately 530 of the donors showed that most TCR beta V segments appeared in productive rearrangements either about 87% or about 30% of the time, which broadly matched IMGT annotations. In a later analysis, TCR association rates were found to vary across HLA loci, with the most associated TCRs seen for DRB1 alleles and the fewest for HLA-C alleles. A group of highly shared sequence variants was considered likely to be a technical artifact of the sequencing pipeline. In vitro tests confirmed that a few of the cytomegalovirus-associated TCR beta chains recognize cytomegalovirus antigens. The presence/absence analyses assumed that sequencing depth was roughly uniform across donors, and that assumption may not be true. When HLA alleles, especially DR and DQ, strongly co-occurred, attributing TCR associations to individual alleles was difficult. A later genetic analysis associated a missense DCLRE1C variant with V-gene and J-gene trimming of TCR beta chains, and an independent cohort replicated the association. In this cohort, only TCR beta chains were sequenced, and detectable features were limited by the absence of alpha or paired-chain data. In a later genetic analysis, fewer N-insertions in productive TCRs were reported among donors in an Asian-associated ancestry cluster than the roughly 640-donor mean. Cytomegalovirus status was reported to be diagnosed by the classifier with high specificity and sensitivity in both the original and validation cohorts. In a later analysis, most CMV-associated TCR beta chains were found to appear HLA-restricted, with HLA associations seemingly driven largely by CMV exposure.

The cohort was made up of roughly 670 healthy bone marrow donors. At the time of sampling, every cohort member was nominally healthy, though immune exposures that went unrecorded were likely present. The donor tested CMV seronegative and was one of the 352 seronegative cohort members. Each donor provided a peripheral blood sample, and peripheral blood mononuclear cells were used for TCR beta sequencing. The Qiagen DNeasy Blood Extraction Kit was used to extract genomic DNA from the blood cell samples. From the cysteine up to the phenylalanine, the CDR3 has a length of 14 residues. Just the 42-base CDR3 DNA is kept, in frame starting at base 1. As encoded in the germline V gene, CDR1 is MGHRA while CDR2 is YSYEKL. V loses 1 base of germline sequence and J loses 0 bases, and the interval between the two ends is 6 bases. The library was built by means of the immunoSEQ multiplex PCR assay. For the multiplex PCR, a mixture combining 60 forward primers for TCR Vbeta segments and 13 reverse primers for TCR Jbeta segments was used. A multiplex PCR assay on genomic DNA amplified the CDR3 region of rearranged TCR beta genes. The amplified TCR beta libraries were sequenced on the Illumina HiSeq System as 87-base-pair reads. In the original analysis: A later analysis counted about 80 million unique TCR beta chains across the 666 repertoires, and roughly 9.9 million of these chains were shared by at least two donors. Raw reads were error-corrected and collapsed into unique sequences with a nearest-neighbor algorithm that merged closely related sequences to remove PCR and sequencing errors. To assign V, D and J gene segments, CDR3 sequences were aligned to IMGT reference sequences. For a sequence to be retained, a match of at least six nucleotides to both a V gene segment and a J gene segment was required. Rearrangements were classified as productive when the CDR3 lacked stop codons and remained in frame with V and J, and all other rearrangements were classified as non-productive. CDR3 was defined by IMGT convention, running from the second conserved V-encoded cysteine to the conserved J-encoded phenylalanine. The earlier analysis of about 610 of the donors excluded any sequence lacking an unambiguous match to a single V gene segment. An earlier analysis of about 590 of the donors classified V segments as functional when productive rearrangements were above 56.7% and as segregating when the standard deviation between donors was above 5%. A statistical classification framework was developed to diagnose cytomegalovirus status using the catalog of TCR beta chain sequences. In a later analysis, V and J genes were assigned by comparing TCR nucleotide sequences against IMGT/GENE-DB human TR gene sequences. The TCRdist pipeline was used in a later analysis to assign CDR3 sequences and most-parsimonious VDJ recombination scenarios. In a later analysis, each TCR beta chain was defined by its CDR3 amino acid sequence together with its V-gene family, and reads lacking a unique V-gene family were excluded. To address suspected cross-contamination and a sequencing artifact, a later analysis removed roughly 640 highly shared, low-generation-probability nucleotide sequences. For each public chain, a later analysis derived a clonal expansion index from normalized ranks of inferred template counts within each repertoire. In a later analysis, generation probabilities were computed using a VDJ recombination model fitted to out-of-frame rearrangements, and the results were checked against IGoR. In a later analysis, TCR-TCR, TCR-HLA and TCR-CMV co-occurrence was scored with hypergeometric tests, and a repertoire-size bias correction was applied to TCR pairs. To estimate false discovery rates, a later analysis permuted the HLA or CMV assignments 20 times. A later analysis grouped co-occurring TCRs with DBSCAN, adding TCRdist sequence similarity when clustering within HLA-allele-positive subsets. Repertoires with fewer than 30,000 or more than 120,000 public chains, plus five repertoires with anomalous nucleotide sharing, were excluded from co-occurrence clustering. This is the immuneACCESS table as TCRdb keeps it, with only in-frame sequences that have V and J called. A part of the clones is gone; compared with another copy, unresolved V genes explain less than half, and the rest is unexplained. V and J calls plus clone size are reproduced from that table; the DNA served to infer D and trimming. The sample has more than 60,000 clones on record, 76% of them singletons. The ten largest make up about 3.3% of the sample.

Concerning this clone itself: The clone's antigen remains unknown. Within one base of it there is no much larger clone, and no base qualities were kept.

The clonotype originates from a man between 18 and 35 years old in good health and CMV-seronegative. This sequence uses TRBV4-1 and TRBJ1-2, with TRBD1 as a weak D call on 5 bases. The specimen was PBMCs. The DNA sequence reads TGCGCCAGCAGCCAAGGACAGACTAACTATGGCTACACCTTC. This codes for CASSQGQTNYGYTF.